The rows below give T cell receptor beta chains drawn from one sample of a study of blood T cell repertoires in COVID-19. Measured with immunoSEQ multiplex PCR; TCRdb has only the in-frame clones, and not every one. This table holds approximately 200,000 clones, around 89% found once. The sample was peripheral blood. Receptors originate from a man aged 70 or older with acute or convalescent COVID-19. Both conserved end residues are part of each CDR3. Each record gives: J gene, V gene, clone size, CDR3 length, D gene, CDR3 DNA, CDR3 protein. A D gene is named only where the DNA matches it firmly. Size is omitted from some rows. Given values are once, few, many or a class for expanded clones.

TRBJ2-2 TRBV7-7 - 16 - TGTGCTAGCAGCTTAGAAGCGGGGACAGGCTCCGGGGAGCTGTTTTTT CASSLEAGTGSGELFF
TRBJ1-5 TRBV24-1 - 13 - TGTGCCACCCGGGGGGGCGGCAATCAGCCCCAGCATTTT CATRGGGNQPQHF
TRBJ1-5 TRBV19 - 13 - TGTGCCAGTAGTATAACCGGGAATCAGCCCCAGCATTTT CASSITGNQPQHF
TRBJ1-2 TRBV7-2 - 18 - TGTGCCAGCAGCTTGGGGGTAGCGGGTCGGACTGCTAACTATGGCTACACCTTC CASSLGVAGRTANYGYTF
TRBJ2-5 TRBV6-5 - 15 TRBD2 TGTGCCAGCAGTCTAGGACTAGCTCGCAAAGAGACCCAGTACTTC CASSLGLARKETQYF
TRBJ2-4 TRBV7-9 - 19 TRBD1 TGTGCCAGCAGCTTAGGAGGACAGGGTACCTTTTTAGCCAAAAACATTCAGTACTTC CASSLGGQGTFLAKNIQYF
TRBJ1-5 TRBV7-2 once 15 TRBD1 TGTGCCAGCAGCTTCGGGACAGGGAGCAATCAGCCCCAGCATTTT CASSFGTGSNQPQHF
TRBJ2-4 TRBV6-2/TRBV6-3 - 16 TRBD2 TGTGCCAGCAGCCCTTGGACTAGTCTCTCCAAAAACATTCAGTACTTC CASSPWTSLSKNIQYF
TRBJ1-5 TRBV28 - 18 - TGTGCCAGCAGTTTAGGTTTTAAGCAGGTAGGGGGACGTCAGCCCCAGCATTTT CASSLGFKQVGGRQPQHF
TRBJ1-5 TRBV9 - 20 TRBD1 TGTGCCAGCAGCTCACACCGGACAGGAAGAGACCTCGGAAGCAATCAGCCCCAGCATTTT CASSSHRTGRDLGSNQPQHF
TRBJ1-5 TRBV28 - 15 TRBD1 TGTGCCAGCAGGAGGGGACAGGTCTACAATCAGCCCCAGCATTTT CASRRGQVYNQPQHF
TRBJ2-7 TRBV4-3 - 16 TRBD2 TGCGCCAGCAGCCAATCCGGGACTAGCGTAATCTACGAGCAGTACTTC CASSQSGTSVIYEQYF
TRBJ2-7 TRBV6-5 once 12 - TGTGCCAGCACCCTCAGTTCCTACGAGCAGTACTTC CASTLSSYEQYF
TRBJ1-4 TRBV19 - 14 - TGTGCCAGTAGTATTAGGCACAGCAATGAAAAACTGTTTTTT CASSIRHSNEKLFF
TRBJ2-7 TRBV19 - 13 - TGTGCCAGTAGTATGGTAGGGGTCGACGAGCAGTACTTC CASSMVGVDEQYF
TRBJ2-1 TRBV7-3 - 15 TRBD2 TGTGCCAGCAGCTACGGACTAGCGGGAGTATCGGAGCAGTTCTTC CASSYGLAGVSEQFF
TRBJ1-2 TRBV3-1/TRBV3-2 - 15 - TGTGCCAGCAGCCAAGCCAGGGTGAATAACTATGGCTACACCTTC CASSQARVNNYGYTF
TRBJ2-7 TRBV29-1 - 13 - TGCAGCGTCTTTCTCGACAGGACCTACGAGCAGTACTTC CSVFLDRTYEQYF
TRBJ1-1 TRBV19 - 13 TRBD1 TGTGCCAGTAGTATGGGACAGCCTACTGAAGCTTTCTTT CASSMGQPTEAFF
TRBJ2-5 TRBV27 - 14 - - CASSSSTGIETQYF
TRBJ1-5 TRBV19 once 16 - TGTGCCAGTAGTATAATCGGCGGGCTATACAATCAGCCCCAGCATTTT CASSIIGGLYNQPQHF
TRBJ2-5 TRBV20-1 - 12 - TGCAGTGCTAGTGGAGAACAAGAGACCCAGTACTTC CSASGEQETQYF
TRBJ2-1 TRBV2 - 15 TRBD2 TGTGCCAGCATTTGGGGGAGCGGGAATTACAATGAGCAGTTCTTC CASIWGSGNYNEQFF
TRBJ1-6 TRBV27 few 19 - TGTGCCAGCAGTACCCGAGGGGCAGGGGCGATCTCCTATAATTCACCCCTCCACTTT CASSTRGAGAISYNSPLHF
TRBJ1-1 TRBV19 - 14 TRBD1 TGTGCCAGTAGTATTCAGGGGGCGGGCACTGAAGCTTTCTTT CASSIQGAGTEAFF
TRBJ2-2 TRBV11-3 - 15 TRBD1 TGTGCCAGCAGCCCCCGGACAGGGTACACCGGGGAGCTGTTTTTT CASSPRTGYTGELFF
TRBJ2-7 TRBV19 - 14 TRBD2 TGTGCCAGTAGTTCTAGCGGCAGCTCCTACGAGCAGTACTTC CASSSSGSSYEQYF
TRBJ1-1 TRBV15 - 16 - TGTGCCACCAGCAGAGATGGGTCCAGGGAGAACACTGAAGCTTTCTTT CATSRDGSRENTEAFF
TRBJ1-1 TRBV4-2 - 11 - TGTGCCAGCAGCCAAGAGGGGGGGGCTTTCTTT CASSQEGGAFF
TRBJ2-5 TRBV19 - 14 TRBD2 TGTGCCAGTAGTATAGCAGCGGGAGGGGAGACCCAGTACTTC CASSIAAGGETQYF
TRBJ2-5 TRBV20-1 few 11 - TGCAGTGCCCTTGAGGGAGAGACCCAGTACTTC CSALEGETQYF
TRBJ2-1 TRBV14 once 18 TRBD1 TGTGCCAGCAGCCAAGATTTAGGGACAGCTAGCTCCTACAATGAGCAGTTCTTC CASSQDLGTASSYNEQFF
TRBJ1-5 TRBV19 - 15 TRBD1 TGTGCCAGTAGTATAGGGACAGGGGGTAATCAGCCCCAGCATTTT CASSIGTGGNQPQHF
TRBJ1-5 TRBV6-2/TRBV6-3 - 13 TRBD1 TGTGCCAGCAGTTCGGACAGGGGAACGCCCCAGCATTTT CASSSDRGTPQHF
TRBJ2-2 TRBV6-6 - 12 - TGTGCCAGCAGACGGTCGTTGGGGGAGCTGTTTTTT CASRRSLGELFF
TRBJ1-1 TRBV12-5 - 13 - TGTGCTAGTGGTTTGCCTACGAACACTGAAGCTTTCTTT CASGLPTNTEAFF
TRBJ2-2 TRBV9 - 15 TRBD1 TGTGCCAGCCGGACGGGGACAGGGGGCACCGGGGAGCTGTTTTTT CASRTGTGGTGELFF
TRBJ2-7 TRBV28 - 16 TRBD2 TGTGCCAGCAGTTTCAGCACCGGACTAGCGGACTACGAGCAGTACTTC CASSFSTGLADYEQYF
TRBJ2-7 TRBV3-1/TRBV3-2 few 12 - TGTGCCAGCAGCCCCCCCAACAACGAGCAGTACTTC CASSPPNNEQYF
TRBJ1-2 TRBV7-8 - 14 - TGTGCCAGCAGCTTAACCCAGGGAAACTATGGCTACACCTTC CASSLTQGNYGYTF
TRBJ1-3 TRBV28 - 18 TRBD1 TGTGCCAGGACCAAGGACAGGGAAGGACGGGACTCTGGAAACACCATATATTTT CARTKDREGRDSGNTIYF
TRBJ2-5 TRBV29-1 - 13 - TGCAGCGTTGACGGTGGGGGAGGAGAGACCCAGTACTTC CSVDGGGGETQYF
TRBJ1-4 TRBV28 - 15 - TGTGCCAGCAGTTTGATCGGGAGGGGAGATGAAAAACTGTTTTTT CASSLIGRGDEKLFF
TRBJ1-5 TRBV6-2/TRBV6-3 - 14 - TGTGCCAGCAGCGACAGCGACACCAATCAGCCCCAGCATTTT CASSDSDTNQPQHF
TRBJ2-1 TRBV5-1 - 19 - TGCGCCAGCAGCTTGGTTCCCTCGGGGCTAGGCGGGACCGGCAATGAGCAGTTCTTC CASSLVPSGLGGTGNEQFF
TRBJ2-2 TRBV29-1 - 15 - TGCAGCGTTGAGGAGCTCGGGGGGAACACCGGGGAGCTGTTTTTT CSVEELGGNTGELFF
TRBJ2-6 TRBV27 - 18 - TGTGCCAGCAGTTTCGTCGGGGGGCGAAGCTCTGGGGCCAACGTCCTGACTTTC CASSFVGGRSSGANVLTF
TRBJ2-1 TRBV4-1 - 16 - TGCGCCAGCAGCCAACCTAGTGTTCGGCTTTCCAATGAGCAGTTCTTC CASSQPSVRLSNEQFF
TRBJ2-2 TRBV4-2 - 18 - TGTGCCAGCAGCCAAGCCTACCCCATCACGAGGAACACCGGGGAGCTGTTTTTT CASSQAYPITRNTGELFF